This TCR beta chain was identified in a study of B cell selection in AIRE deficiency. Study processing details: Conventional T cell pools: roughly 110,000 distinct patient, some 150,000 donor TCRbeta sequences. Profiled with immunoSEQ multiplex PCR; TCRdb holds only in-frame clones, not every one. V and J calls and clone size are as listed in that table; D and trimming were resolved from the DNA. The profile shows about 27,000 clones, nearly 97% of them singletons. General observations from the study: Only about 9.3% of 3657 shared Treg sequences were patient-specific; about 30% healthy-specific. Shared Treg sequences were biased toward short CDR3s with few non-templated nucleotide insertions.

On this clone: The antigen remains unidentified.

Conventional CD4 T cells were sorted as CD4+CD127+ cells. The origin of this receptor is a human donor in good health. Sequenced material: CD4+CD127+ conventional T cells sorted from PBMCs.

CDR3 bases: TGTGCCAGCAGCCGAGGGGGGTACAATGAAAAACTGTTTTTT. Its translation is CASSRGGYNEKLFF. The rearrangement uses TRBV7-2 and TRBJ1-4; tentatively, D is TRBD1 (6 bases). Germline lookup yields CDR1 SGHTA and CDR2 FQGNSA. The ends were cut back, 5 bases at V and 5 bases at J, with 12 bases in the middle. The CDR3 spans 14 residues.